Listed here is a single T cell receptor (beta chain). Its antigen remains undetermined. The record has no base qualities; no much larger clone is one base away. Inclusive of the bounding cysteine and phenylalanine, the CDR3 is 13 residues long. CDR3 DNA only is kept here, 39 bases in frame from base 1. Between the V and J ends, shortened by 3 bases and 3 bases respectively, the junction contains 10 bases. Taken from the germline V gene (reference sequence), the CDR1 and CDR2 loops are GTSNPN and SVGIG. This sample stems from a study of T cell responses to AZD1222 COVID-19 vaccine (dated by TCRdb to 2020 to 2023). Context from the whole study: AZD1222 recipients given second doses at about 4 weeks or at about 12 weeks were pooled, since spike-specific TCR depth and breadth were not found to differ between the two schedules. A total of just over 230 trial participants underwent TCR sequencing, of whom roughly 210 had received two doses of AZD1222 and 26 had received two doses of the MenACWY control vaccine. Trial participants were enrolled by age into 18-55, 56-69 and 70-plus year subgroups, with roughly 150, 30 and 60 TCR-sequenced participants respectively.

General study outcomes and caveats: Participants were mostly white British, with more females than males. The authors suggested clonal diversity may have been underestimated. Only five or six AZD1222 recipients were SARS-CoV-2 seropositive at baseline, limiting conclusions about previously exposed vaccinees. CD4 TCRs associated with the vaccine covered the entire spike protein, and the dominant responses were in regions 160-218 and 743-854. No day 14 peak-response samples were available, so repertoires were characterized only after the peak T cell response. After two AZD1222 doses, spike-specific TCR breadth and depth were significantly higher than at day 0 and than in MenACWY recipients. In the small 56-69-year group, the increase in depth fell short of significance, most likely because of low power. Epitopes outside the regions mutated in the B.1.351 and B.1.1.7 variants were reportedly recognized by nearly half of the unique spike-specific TCRs.

The sample's time point label is to be understood as: baseline before first vaccination. Vaccinee samples came from UK trials COV001 and COV002, including a single-blind randomized controlled phase 2/3 trial of AZD1222 (ChAdOx1 nCoV-19) in healthy adults. For TCRbeta chain sequencing, PBMC samples were collected from trial participants at day 0 and at day 28 after the second dose. The CDR3 regions of human TCRbeta chains were analyzed by immunosequencing. In the paper's pipeline: TCRs in the repertoires were compared against a reference library of SARS-CoV-2-specific TCRs that had been generated with the MIRA antigen-specificity platform. Breadth meant the fraction of unique TCRs that were SARS-CoV-2-associated, whereas depth meant the fraction of total T cells that were SARS-CoV-2-associated. Each spike-specific TCR was assigned to its reactive spike region and to a CD4 or CD8 class using the MIRA data. Log10-transformed breadth and depth values were compared by one-way ANOVA with Sidak's multiple comparisons tests. TCRdb mirrors the immuneACCESS table, restricted to in-frame sequences. Some clones are absent from its copies; in checked studies, under half trace to an unresolved V gene, and the reason for the others is unknown. Clone size and the V and J calls come from that table; the DNA yielded D and trimming. This sample is represented by 90,000 or so clones; 80% to 90% of them were singletons. The ten largest clonotypes hold roughly 15% of the sample.

Source: peripheral blood, taken on day 0 of AZD1222 vaccination. The sequence is built from TRBV30 and TRBJ2-3; confidence is insufficient to name the D gene. This TCR came from an adult in good health. The DNA is TGTGCCTGGAGGACACTTGGTACAGATACGCAGTATTTT. The resulting protein is CAWRTLGTDTQYF.